What follows are 21 T cell receptor beta chains derived from one specimen sequenced in a study of persistence of HIV-infected CD4 T cells. The libraries were made with immunoSEQ version 4 in survey mode. Repertoires were generated with immunoSEQ multiplex PCR, while TCRdb's copy carries only in-frame clones and drops some. The table has about 46,000 clones, over 80% seen once. These TCRs' antigens remain unknown. Cells were stimulated nonspecifically with anti-CD3/anti-CD28 magnetic beads. Responding CD4+ T cells were sorted by upregulation of both CD40 ligand and CD69. Material: CD4+ T cells sorted from PBMCs after approximately 19-hour stimulation, obtained from a patient who received antiretroviral therapy. The receptors stem from an adult woman with HIV who was CMV-seropositive.

The genes are TRBV21-1 and TRBJ1-5. TRBV21-1 is described as a pseudogene. This CDR3 is built from 17 residues. The CDR3 DNA is TGTGCCAGCAGCAAAGGCAGAGGGCCACTTGGTAATCAGCCCCAGCATTTT. Its translation is CASSKGRGPLGNQPQHF.

The V call is TRBV25-1, the J call TRBJ2-5; D may match TRBD1 or TRBD2 (5 bases each). Per germline, CDR1 MGHDK and CDR2 SYGVNS. V was cut by 4 bases and J by 5 bases, with 14 bases left in between. This CDR3 comprises 14 residues. CDR3: CASSVYGAGETQYF. The CDR3 DNA reads TGTGCCAGCAGTGTGTACGGGGCTGGGGAGACCCAGTACTTC.

The gene calls are TRBV6-1 and TRBJ1-4; 7 bases fit TRBD1. Germline CDR1 reads MNHNS; CDR2 reads SASEGT. The V segment lost 3 bases and the J segment 6 bases; nucleotides outside the gene matches: 10. The CDR3 spans 16 residues. For the CDR3, the DNA is TGTGCCAGCAGTGACCGACCGGACAGGAAGGATGAAAAACTGTTTTTT. It is translated as CASSDRPDRKDEKLFF.

This rearrangement joins TRBV9 to TRBJ1-1; 10 bases are a match to TRBD1. J gave up 2 bases and V 3 bases, and 1 base lay outside the gene matches. Germline V gene data show CDR1 as SGDLS and CDR2 as YYNGEE. The CDR3 covers 14 residues. The DNA for the CDR3 is TGTGCCAGCAGCGGGGACAGGGGTAACACTGAAGCTTTCTTT. It yields the protein CASSGDRGNTEAFF.

The rearrangement joins TRBV3-1 (or the pseudogene TRBV3-2) to TRBJ1-2; weak D call: TRBD1 (6 bases). V was cut by 5 bases and J by 2 bases, with 9 bases left in between. The CDR3 is 13 amino acids. Germline V lookup: CDR1 LGHDT, CDR2 YNNKEL (reference sequence). The CDR3 DNA is TGTGCCAGCAGCTGGACAGAGAACTATGGCTACACCTTC. This sequence encodes CASSWTENYGYTF.

This sequence joins TRBV28 and TRBJ2-1; 8 bases map to TRBD1. The junction had 5 bases not matched to a gene; V was cut back by 5 bases and J by 2 bases. The germline V gene encodes CDR1 MDHEN and CDR2 SYDVKM. The CDR3 runs to 15 residues. The CDR3, as DNA: TGTGCCAGCAGTCGCGGACAGGGCACCTACAATGAGCAGTTCTTC. This codes for CASSRGQGTYNEQFF.

The genes are TRBV6-5 and TRBJ1-1; D gene unclear. The germline CDR1 and CDR2 sequences are MNHEY and SVGAGI. The CDR3 loop spans 14 amino acids. V gave up 2 bases and J gave up 0 bases, with 7 bases separating them. CDR3 in DNA: TGTGCCAGCAGTTACACAGCTATGAACACTGAAGCTTTCTTT. It yields the protein CASSYTAMNTEAFF.

The V call is TRBV11-3, the J call TRBJ1-1, with 8 positions matching TRBD1. V trimming: 2 bases; J trimming: 1 base; junction bases outside the gene matches: 12. Germline V gene lookup returns CDR1 SGHNT and CDR2 YENEEA. The CDR3 totals 18 residues. The CDR3 spells CASSLQTWRTGRNTEAFF. DNA for the CDR3: TGTGCCAGCAGCTTACAAACCTGGAGGACAGGGAGGAACACTGAAGCTTTCTTT.

This sequence joins TRBV5-5 and TRBJ1-2, with 7 bases fitting TRBD1. Germline V gene sequence: CDR1 SGHKS, CDR2 YYEKEE (reference sequence). This CDR3 contains 16 residues. With 4 bases clipped from V and 1 base from J, the junction kept 10 bases outside the gene matches. The CDR3 DNA sequence: TGTGCCAGCAGCAGCCTGACAGGGAACCTTAACTATGGCTACACCTTC. Protein sequence: CASSSLTGNLNYGYTF.

The chain has TRBV19 and TRBJ2-1; 11 bases align to TRBD2. Germline CDR1 reads LNHDA; CDR2 reads SQIVND (reference sequence). This CDR3 has 15 residues. Germline trimming cut 5 bases from V and 10 bases from J; bases unmatched to any gene: 10. In DNA, the CDR3 is TGTGCCAGTAGTGTCATAGCGGGAGGGCCTGGCGAGCAGTTCTTC. It is translated as CASSVIAGGPGEQFF.

The V call is TRBV7-3, the J call TRBJ2-1; D is possibly TRBD1 (5 bases). The length of the CDR3 is 16 residues. The germline V and J ends were trimmed by 1 base and 2 bases, with 12 bases remaining between them. Germline CDR1 is SGHTA and CDR2 is FQGTGA. CDR3 in DNA: TGTGCCAGCAGCTTAAGGGGCCAGGACGCCTACAATGAGCAGTTCTTC. Translating it yields CASSLRGQDAYNEQFF.

The chain combines TRBV29-1 with TRBJ1-5, with TRBD1 as a possible D gene (6 bases). The CDR3 is 13 amino acids. Per germline, CDR1 SQVTM and CDR2 ANQGSEA. The V and J ends lost 7 bases and 10 bases respectively, with 20 bases between them. For the CDR3, the DNA is TGCAGCGCCCGCGAGGGGGTACGGTCACCCCAGCATTTT. Encoded protein: CSAREGVRSPQHF.

This clone was observed once. The chain couples TRBV9 to TRBJ1-4; 10 bases are a match to TRBD1. The CDR3 extends over 14 amino acids. From germline, CDR1 is SGDLS and CDR2 YYNGEE. With V trimmed by 4 bases and J by 8 bases, 5 bases remained unmatched. CDR3 nucleotides: TGTGCCAGCAGCCGGGACAGGGGTGACGAAAAACTGTTTTTT. Protein: CASSRDRGDEKLFF.

The chain has TRBV11-3 and TRBJ1-6, with 7 bases that match TRBD1. Looked up from germline, CDR1 is SGHNT and CDR2 is YENEEA. The CDR3 contains 14 residues. J was trimmed by 9 bases and V by 3 bases; bases with no gene match: 5. CDR3 nucleotides: TGTGCCAGCAGCTTGACAGGGACGATTTCACCCCTCCACTTT. This encodes CASSLTGTISPLHF.

The genes are TRBV5-1 and TRBJ2-1; 7 bases map to TRBD1. Germline V gene sequence: CDR1 SGHRS, CDR2 YFSETQ. J lost 2 bases, V lost 3 bases, and 8 bases had no gene match. CDR3 length equals 16 residues. CDR3 coding DNA: TGCGCCAGCAGCTCCGACCCCGGGACAGCCTACAATGAGCAGTTCTTC. It encodes CASSSDPGTAYNEQFF.

The V gene is TRBV27, the J gene TRBJ1-5; 11 bases line up with TRBD1. V was clipped by 6 bases and J by 0 bases; unmatched bases: 4. Per the germline V gene, CDR1 is MNHEY and CDR2 is SMNVEV (reference sequence). This CDR3 has 16 amino acids. The CDR3 protein is CASSRDRGNSNQPQHF. The CDR3 coding sequence is TGTGCCAGCAGCCGGGACAGGGGGAATAGCAATCAGCCCCAGCATTTT.

This chain joins TRBV7-3 and TRBJ2-5; 8 nucleotides align to TRBD2. Per germline, CDR1 SGHTA and CDR2 FQGTGA. The length of the CDR3 is 14 residues. V dropped 4 bases and J dropped 5; count of bases not matched to a gene: 6. CDR3 DNA sequence: TGTGCCAGCAGCTCAGGACTAGCCGGGGAGACCCAGTACTTC. Translation: CASSSGLAGETQYF.

J is TRBJ2-1 and V is TRBV27; 8 positions agree with TRBD2. The trim removed 5 bases at V and 0 bases at J, leaving 6 bases unmatched. The germline V gene encodes CDR1 MNHEY and CDR2 SMNVEV (reference sequence). CDR3 length: 16 amino acids. The CDR3 is CASSRTSLSSYNEQFF. CDR3 sequence (DNA): TGTGCCAGCAGTCGGACTAGCCTGAGCTCCTACAATGAGCAGTTCTTC.

The chain combines TRBV28 with TRBJ1-5; D is unclear. V was trimmed by 6 bases and J by 1 base, leaving 16 bases between them. Germline V gives CDR1 MDHEN, CDR2 SYDVKM. The CDR3 consists of 16 residues. CDR3 nucleotide sequence: TGTGCCAGCAGAAATTCGGGAGAGAGCAGCAATCAGCCCCAGCATTTT. This sequence encodes CASRNSGESSNQPQHF.

This chain links TRBV24-1 with TRBJ2-7, with a tentative D call TRBD1 (6 bases). CDR1 is KGHDR and CDR2 is SFDVKD in the germline V gene. There are 16 residues in the CDR3. Deletions cut 2 bases from V and 6 bases from J, with 19 bases between. This CDR3 is CATSDSLNQGRREQYF. CDR3 DNA sequence: TGTGCCACCAGTGATTCCTTGAACCAGGGGCGGCGCGAGCAGTACTTC.

The chain combines TRBV11-2 with TRBJ1-2; D not certain. Trimming removed 5 bases from V and 4 bases from J, with 11 bases in between. CDR1 and CDR2 from the germline V gene are SGHAT and FQNNGV. The CDR3 runs to 13 residues. The chain's CDR3 is CASSPSGPYGYTF. CDR3 DNA: TGTGCCAGCAGCCCAAGTGGCCCCTATGGCTACACCTTC.